This TCR beta chain was retrieved from a study of cytotoxic CD8 clonotypes in ibrutinib-treated CLL. CDR1 and CDR2 from the germline V gene are MNHEY and SVGAGI. CDR3 size: 13 residues. The V end lost 5 bases, the J end lost 5 bases, and 12 bases lay between the germline ends. Measured with immunoSEQ multiplex PCR; TCRdb has only the in-frame clones, and not every one. The table has about 200,000 clones, about two thirds seen once. The chain recombines TRBV6-5 with TRBJ1-1; D possibly corresponds to TRBD1 (5 bases). This TCR derives from a human donor with chronic lymphocytic leukemia. Sequencing used PBMCs, obtained after 24 months of ibrutinib treatment. The CDR3 DNA follows: TGTGCCAGCAGTCTCGGGGGGAGAACTGAAGCTTTCTTT. Translated: CASSLGGRTEAFF.